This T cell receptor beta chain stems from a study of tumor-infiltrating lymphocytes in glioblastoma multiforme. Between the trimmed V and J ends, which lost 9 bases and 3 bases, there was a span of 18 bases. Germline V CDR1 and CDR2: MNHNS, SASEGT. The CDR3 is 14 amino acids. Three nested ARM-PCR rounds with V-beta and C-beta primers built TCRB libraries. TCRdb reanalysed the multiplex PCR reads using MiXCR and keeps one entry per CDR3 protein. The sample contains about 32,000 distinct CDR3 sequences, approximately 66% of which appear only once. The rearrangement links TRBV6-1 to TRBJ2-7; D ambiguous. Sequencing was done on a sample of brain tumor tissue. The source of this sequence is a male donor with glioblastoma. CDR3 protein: CASRYSRNFYEQYF. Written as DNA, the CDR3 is TGTGCCAGTAGATACTCGAGGAACTTCTACGAGCAGTACTTC.